The present entry profiles one T cell receptor (beta chain) with its context. The target antigen is unknown. The data are from a study of lymphopenia after photon versus proton radiotherapy. The assay was immunoSEQ multiplex PCR, and TCRdb's table has in-frame clones only and misses some. The repertoire consists of about 45,000 clones, with less than 90% occurring once and the leading ten covering around 2.2%. Study observations and caveats: Survival link was tested only in deceased patients; proton benefit remains a possibility.

The CDR3 totals 15 residues. CDR1 and CDR2 (germline): SGDLS, YYNGEE. Trimming took 3 bases from V and 5 from J, leaving 17 bases between them. This clonotype originated in a man aged 35 to 55 with gastric cancer. The input for sequencing was peripheral blood, taken from a patient treated with photon-based radiotherapy. The chain employs TRBV9 and TRBJ2-5; D may be TRBD1 or TRBD2 (5 bases each). The CDR3 region is CASSGGTIQRETQYF. The CDR3 DNA sequence: TGTGCCAGCAGCGGAGGGACCATCCAGCGCGAGACCCAGTACTTC.